The 9 T cell receptor beta chains below were found in one sample sequenced in a study of T cell clonality in common variable immunodeficiency. Method: immunoSEQ multiplex PCR; TCRdb's copy keeps in-frame clones and lacks some. This repertoire holds 42,000 or so clones, and none appear only once. Sequencing was done on a sample of peripheral blood mononuclear cells. These TCRs come from a person aged 18 to 75 in good health.

Turning to this clone: The read ends 3 residues shy of where the CDR3 ends; the end is completed using the germline J gene. The chain has TRBV7-2 and TRBJ2-4; 7 bases line up with TRBD2. Germline loops: CDR1 SGHTA, CDR2 FQGNSA. This CDR3 comprises 14 residues. Here the CDR3 reads CASSLGGGAYGQYF. CDR3 DNA (partial): TGTGCCAGCAGCTTAGGGGGAGGGGCGTATGGT.

This clone was seen many times. The CDR3 spells CASSSRTSGSSYEQYF. The DNA read from the CDR3 is TGTGCCAGCAGTTCTAGGACTAGCGGGAGCTCCTACGAG. This chain uses TRBV13 with TRBJ2-7; 13 positions agree with TRBD2. The CDR3 is cut off 3 residues early in the read; its end comes from the germline J gene. The CDR3 covers 16 residues. V dropped 6 bases and J dropped 0; count of bases not matched to a gene: 5. In germline, CDR1 is PRHDT, CDR2 FYEKMQ (reference sequence).

This clone occurred many times. The read comes to an end 3 residues before the CDR3 does, leaving the germline J gene to fill in the end. The V gene is TRBV6-1, the J gene TRBJ1-2; 7 bases line up with TRBD1. The length of the CDR3 is 14 residues. With 4 bases clipped from V and 4 bases from J, the junction kept 6 bases outside the gene matches. CDR1 and CDR2 from the germline V gene are MNHNS and SASEGT. CDR3: CASSVPDRVYGYTF. CDR3 DNA, as far as it was read: TGTGCCAGCAGTGTACCCGACAGGGTCTATGGC.

This clone was observed at least ten times. The read comes to an end 3 residues before the CDR3 does, leaving the germline J gene to fill in the end. The chain has TRBV15 and TRBJ2-2, with 8 bases fitting TRBD2. This CDR3 contains 18 residues. The ends lost 0 bases at V and 2 bases at J; junction bases unmatched: 8. CDR1 and CDR2 (germline): LNHNV, YYDKDF (reference sequence). CDR3 region: CATSRDFSGGINTGELFF. Partial CDR3 DNA: TGTGCCACCAGCAGAGATTTCTCGGGGGGGATTAACACCGGGGAG. The full variable domain, in which reference TRBV15 and TRBJ2-2 provide the parts outside the CDR3, is DAMVIQNPRYQVTQFGKPVTLSCSQTLNHNVMYWYQQKSSQAPKLLFHYYDKDFNNEADTPDNFQSRRPNTSFCFLDIRSPGLGDTAMYLCATSRDFSGGINTGELFFGEGSRLTVL.

This clone was seen ten or more times. Coverage ceases 3 residues before the CDR3 finishes, and the germline J gene fills in the end. The chain carries TRBV5-1 and TRBJ1-1, with 8 positions matching TRBD1. Trimming took 4 bases from V and 7 from J; bases not matched to a gene: 3. Per the germline V gene, CDR1 is SGHRS and CDR2 is YFSETQ. CDR3 length: 12 residues. CDR3 loop: CASSTGGGEAFF. The CDR3 bases that were read are TGCGCCAGCAGCACAGGGGGTGGTGAA.

This clone has ten or more counts. The CDR3 goes on 3 residues after the read ends, and that part is filled in from the germline J gene. The J gene is TRBJ2-1, the V gene TRBV4-1, with D maybe TRBD2 (5 bases). V lost 1 base, J lost 0 bases, and 7 bases lay in between. The germline CDR1 and CDR2 sequences are MGHRA and YSYEKL. The CDR3 loop spans 15 amino acids. The sequenced part of the CDR3 DNA is TGCGCCAGCAGCCAAGTAACTAGCTCCTACAATGAG. This translates into CASSQVTSSYNE. The entire CDR3 sequence reads CASSQVTSSYNEQFF.

The sample holds a few counts of this clone. A much larger clonotype is one base distant, so this may be a read error. The read comes to an end 3 residues before the CDR3 does, leaving the germline J gene to fill in the end. The chain uses TRBV20-1 and TRBJ2-1, with 8 bases aligning to TRBD1. Germline V gene data show CDR1 as DFQATT and CDR2 as SNEGSKA (reference sequence). The CDR3 covers 19 residues. J gave up 9 bases and V 2 bases, and 24 bases lay outside the gene matches. This CDR3 is CSARNPPGQGISTSSEQFF. The sequenced CDR3 bases are TGCAGTGCTAGAAACCCTCCAGGACAGGGCATATCCACTAGCTCTGAG.

This clone was seen at least ten times. The CDR3 DNA, read in part, is TGCAGTGCTTTGGGACAGAGACACTACAATGAG. Translated, it gives CSALGQRHYNE. The full CDR3 protein reads CSALGQRHYNEQFF. The V gene is TRBV20-1, the J gene TRBJ2-1; 7 positions agree with TRBD1. With the read ending 3 residues before the CDR3 end, the germline J gene is used to fill in that end. Trimming took 5 bases from V and 3 from J; bases not matched to a gene: 7. CDR1 DFQATT and CDR2 SNEGSKA come from the germline V gene (reference sequence). The CDR3 runs 14 residues.

The table lists this clone with many counts. With the read ending 3 residues before the CDR3 end, the germline J gene is used to fill in that end. The chain joins TRBV2 to TRBJ2-7, with D tentatively TRBD2 (6 bases). The V and J ends lost 8 bases and 3 bases respectively, with 17 bases between them. Germline V gives CDR1 SNHLY, CDR2 FYNNEI. CDR3 length equals 14 residues. The CDR3 DNA, read in part, is TGTGCCAGCCTTCTGGGACTGGAGAACTACGAG. This sequence encodes CASLLGLENYE. From start to end, the CDR3 is CASLLGLENYEQYF.